The sequence of this T cell receptor (beta chain) was determined in a study of blood T cell repertoires in COVID-19. Study-wide context: COVID-19 samples collected from the United States, Italy and Spain covered acute and convalescent phases. Nucleic acid was either cDNA or gDNA, and it came from T cells, B-cell-depleted T cells, or PBMCs.

Original analysis: Amplifying reference gene primers gave estimates of nucleated cell counts. This table comes from immunoSEQ multiplex PCR, and its TCRdb copy is limited to in-frame clones, with some not included. The V and J calls and the clone size are those of that table, but D and trimming were determined from the DNA. The sample includes approximately 250,000 clones, 83% of them seen just once. The V gene's germline CDR1 is MNHEY and CDR2 SMNVEV (reference sequence). The V gene end was trimmed by 10 bases and the J gene end by 6 bases; junction bases not matched to a gene: 9. The length of the CDR3 is 14 residues.

The sequenced sample consisted of peripheral blood. The chain employs TRBV27 and TRBJ2-2; 9 nucleotides align to TRBD1. The receptor's source is a human donor in a cohort sampled during active COVID-19. DNA for the CDR3: TGTGCCACCAGAAGGACAGGGGAGGCCGGGGAGCTGTTTTTT. Its translation: CATRRTGEAGELFF.